This T cell receptor beta chain appears in the sequencing data of a study of T cell responses to AZD1222 COVID-19 vaccine. Study outcomes and limitations: In a largely white British group with more females than males, clonal diversity was possibly underestimated. With two AZD1222 doses given, Spike-specific TCR breadth and depth both rose.

The method was immunoSEQ multiplex PCR; TCRdb's version includes in-frame clones alone and lacks a portion of them. The sample includes 100,000 to 150,000 clones, 90% seen only once; the top ten take about 7%. As regards this clone: Its matching antigen is unknown. The sample holds other DNA sequences that translate to the same CDR3.

The ends lost 3 bases at V and 1 base at J; junction bases unmatched: 2. Germline V CDR1 and CDR2: ENHRY, SYGVKD. CDR3 size: 14 residues. V gene TRBV10-3 combines with J gene TRBJ1-1; 7 bases agree with TRBD1. Sequenced material: peripheral blood, taken on day 0 of AZD1222 vaccination. The TCR sequence derives from an adult in good health. CDR3 sequence (DNA): TGTGCCATCAGTGAACCAGGGGGGAACACTGAAGCTTTCTTT. It is translated as CAISEPGGNTEAFF.